The TCR beta chain described here comes from a study of T cell repertoires in cytomegalovirus infection. Details on this clonotype: Its target is unknown.

TCRdb re-derived calls from the reads in MiXCR, one entry per CDR3 protein. The sample holds some 700,000 distinct CDR3 sequences, roughly 33% seen once. V shed 7 bases and J 7 bases; nucleotides not matched to a gene: 9. This CDR3 contains 14 residues. The sequence was obtained from a human donor in good health (CMV status not recorded). Some clones in this sample may be carry-over from other donors' samples. The genes are TRBV12-3 or TRBV12-4 and TRBJ1-4; TRBD1 aligns across 7 bases. The specimen comprised cultured PBMCs, sampled from culture after CMV antigen stimulation. The CDR3 coding sequence is TGTGCCAGCAACCCAGGGACAGTAGGTGAAAAACTGTTTTTT. It yields the protein CASNPGTVGEKLFF.